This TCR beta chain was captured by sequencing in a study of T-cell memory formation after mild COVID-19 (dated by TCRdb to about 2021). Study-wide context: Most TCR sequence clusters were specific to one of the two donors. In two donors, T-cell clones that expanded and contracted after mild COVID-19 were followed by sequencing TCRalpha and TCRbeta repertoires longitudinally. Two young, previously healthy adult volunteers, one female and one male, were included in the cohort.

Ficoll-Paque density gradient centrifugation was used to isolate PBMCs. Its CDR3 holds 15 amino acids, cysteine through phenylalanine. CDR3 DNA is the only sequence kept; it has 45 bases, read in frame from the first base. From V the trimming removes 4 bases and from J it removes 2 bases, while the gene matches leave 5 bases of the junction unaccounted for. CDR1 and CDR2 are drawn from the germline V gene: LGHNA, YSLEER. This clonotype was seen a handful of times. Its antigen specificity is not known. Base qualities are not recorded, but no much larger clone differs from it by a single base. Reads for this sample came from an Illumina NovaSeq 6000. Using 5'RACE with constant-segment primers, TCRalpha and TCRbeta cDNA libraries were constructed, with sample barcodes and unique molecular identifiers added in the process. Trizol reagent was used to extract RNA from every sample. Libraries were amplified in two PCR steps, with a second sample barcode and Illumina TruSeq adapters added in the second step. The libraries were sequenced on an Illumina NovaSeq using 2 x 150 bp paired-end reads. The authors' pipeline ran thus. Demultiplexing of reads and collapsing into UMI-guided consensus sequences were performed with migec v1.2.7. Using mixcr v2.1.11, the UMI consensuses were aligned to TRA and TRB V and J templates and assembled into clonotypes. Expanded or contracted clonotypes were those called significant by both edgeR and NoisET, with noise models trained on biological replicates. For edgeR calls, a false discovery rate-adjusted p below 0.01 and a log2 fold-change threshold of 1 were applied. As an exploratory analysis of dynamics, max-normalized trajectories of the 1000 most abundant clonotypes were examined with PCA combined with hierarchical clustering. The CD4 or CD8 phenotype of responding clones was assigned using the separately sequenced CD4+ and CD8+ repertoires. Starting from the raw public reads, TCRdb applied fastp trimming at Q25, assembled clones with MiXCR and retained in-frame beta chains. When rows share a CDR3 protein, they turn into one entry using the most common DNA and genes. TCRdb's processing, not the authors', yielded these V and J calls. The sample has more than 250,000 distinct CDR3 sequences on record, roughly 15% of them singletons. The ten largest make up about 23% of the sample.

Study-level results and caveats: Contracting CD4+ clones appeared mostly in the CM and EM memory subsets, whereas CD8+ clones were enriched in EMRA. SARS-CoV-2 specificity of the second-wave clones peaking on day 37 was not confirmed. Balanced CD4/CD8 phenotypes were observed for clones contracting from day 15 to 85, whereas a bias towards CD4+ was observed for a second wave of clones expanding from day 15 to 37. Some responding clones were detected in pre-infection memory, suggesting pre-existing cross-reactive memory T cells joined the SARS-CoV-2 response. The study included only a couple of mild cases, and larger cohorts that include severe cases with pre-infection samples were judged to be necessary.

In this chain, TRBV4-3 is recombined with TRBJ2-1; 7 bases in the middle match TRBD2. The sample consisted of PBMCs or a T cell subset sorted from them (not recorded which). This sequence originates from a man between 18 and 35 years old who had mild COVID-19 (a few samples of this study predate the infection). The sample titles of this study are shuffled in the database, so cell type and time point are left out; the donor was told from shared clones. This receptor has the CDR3 CASSRRSGTYNEQFF. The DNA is TGCGCCAGCAGCCGCCGGAGCGGGACCTACAATGAGCAGTTCTTC.